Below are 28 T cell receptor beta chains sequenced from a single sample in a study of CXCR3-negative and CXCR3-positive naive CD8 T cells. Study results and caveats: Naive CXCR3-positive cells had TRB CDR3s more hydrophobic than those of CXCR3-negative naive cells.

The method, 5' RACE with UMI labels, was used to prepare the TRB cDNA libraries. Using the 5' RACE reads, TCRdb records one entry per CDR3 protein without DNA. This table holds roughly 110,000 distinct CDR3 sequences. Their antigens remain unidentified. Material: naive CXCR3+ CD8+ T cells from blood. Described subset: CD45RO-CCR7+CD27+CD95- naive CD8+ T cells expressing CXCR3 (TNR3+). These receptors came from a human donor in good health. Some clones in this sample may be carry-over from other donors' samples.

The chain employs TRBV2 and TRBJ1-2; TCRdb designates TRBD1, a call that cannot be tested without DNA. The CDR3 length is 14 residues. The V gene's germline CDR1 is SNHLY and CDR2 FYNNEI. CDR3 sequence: CASSEIGTGDGYTF.

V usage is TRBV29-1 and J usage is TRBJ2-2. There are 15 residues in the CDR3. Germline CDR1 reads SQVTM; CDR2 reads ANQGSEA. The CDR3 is CSVEDGRGTTGELFF.

The CDR3 spells CSVEAPLWGNSVNEQFF. The chain links TRBV29-1 to TRBJ2-1; there is no DNA to check the TCRdb D call of TRBD1. CDR1 is SQVTM, CDR2 ANQGSEA, per germline. The CDR3 runs to 17 residues.

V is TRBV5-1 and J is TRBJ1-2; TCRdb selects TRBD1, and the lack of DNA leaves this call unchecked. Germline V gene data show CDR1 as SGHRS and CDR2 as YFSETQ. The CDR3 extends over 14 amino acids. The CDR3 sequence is CASSSPGWIYGYTF.

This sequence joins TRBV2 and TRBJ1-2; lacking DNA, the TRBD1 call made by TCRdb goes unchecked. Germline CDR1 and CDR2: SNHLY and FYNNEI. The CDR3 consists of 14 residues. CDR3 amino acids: CASSDYRDNYGYTF.

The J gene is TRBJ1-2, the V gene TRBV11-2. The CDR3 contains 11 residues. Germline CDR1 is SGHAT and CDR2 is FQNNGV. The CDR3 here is CASSLGFGYTF. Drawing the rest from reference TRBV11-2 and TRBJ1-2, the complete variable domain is EAGVAQSPRYKIIEKRQSVAFWCNPISGHATLYWYQQILGQGPKLLIQFQNNGVVDDSQLPKDRFSAERLKGVDSTLKIQPAKLEDSAVYLCASSLGFGYTFGSGTRLTVV.

The CDR3 is CASSQDWGGSYNEQFF. The J gene is TRBJ2-1, the V gene TRBV4-3; no DNA is available, so the TRBD1 call from TCRdb remains unchecked. Germline V gene sequence: CDR1 LGHNA, CDR2 YSLEER. CDR3 length equals 16 residues.

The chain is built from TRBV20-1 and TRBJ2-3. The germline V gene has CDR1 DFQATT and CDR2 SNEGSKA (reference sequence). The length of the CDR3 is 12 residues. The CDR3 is CSARDRVDTQYF.

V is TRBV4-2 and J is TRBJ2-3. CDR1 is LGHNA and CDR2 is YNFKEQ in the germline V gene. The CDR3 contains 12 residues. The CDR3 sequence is CASSQAPDTQYF.

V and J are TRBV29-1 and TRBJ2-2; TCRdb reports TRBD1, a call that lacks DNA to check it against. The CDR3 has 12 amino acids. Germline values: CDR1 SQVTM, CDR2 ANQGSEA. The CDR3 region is CSARVATGELFF.

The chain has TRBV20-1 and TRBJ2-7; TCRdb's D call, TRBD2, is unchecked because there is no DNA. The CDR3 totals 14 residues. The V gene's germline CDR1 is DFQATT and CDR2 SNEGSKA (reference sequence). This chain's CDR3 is CSAGTGRLKYEQYF.

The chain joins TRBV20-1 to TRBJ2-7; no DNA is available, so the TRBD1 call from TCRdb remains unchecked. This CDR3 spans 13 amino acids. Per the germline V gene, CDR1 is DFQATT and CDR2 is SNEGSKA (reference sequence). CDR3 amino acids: CSARETGTYEQYF.

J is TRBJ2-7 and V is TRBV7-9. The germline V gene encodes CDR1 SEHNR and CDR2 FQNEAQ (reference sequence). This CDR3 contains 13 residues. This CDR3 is CASSLTDVYEQYF.

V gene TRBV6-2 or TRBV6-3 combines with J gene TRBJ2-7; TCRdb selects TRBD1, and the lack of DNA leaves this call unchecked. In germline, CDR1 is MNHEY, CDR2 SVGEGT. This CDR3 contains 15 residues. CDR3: CASSPDGGYSYEQYF.

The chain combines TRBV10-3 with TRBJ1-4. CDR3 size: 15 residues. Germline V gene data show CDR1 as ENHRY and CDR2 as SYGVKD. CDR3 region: CAISEERDSNEKLFF.

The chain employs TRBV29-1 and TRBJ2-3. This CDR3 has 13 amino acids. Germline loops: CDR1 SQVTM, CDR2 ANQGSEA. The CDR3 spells CSVEPPSTDTQYF.

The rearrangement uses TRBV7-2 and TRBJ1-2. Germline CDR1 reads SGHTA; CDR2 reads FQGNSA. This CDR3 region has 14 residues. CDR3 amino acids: CASSYPDLYYGYTF.

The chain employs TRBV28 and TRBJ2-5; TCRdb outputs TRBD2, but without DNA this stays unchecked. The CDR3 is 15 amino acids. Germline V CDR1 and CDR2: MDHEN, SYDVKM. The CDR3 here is CASSLSGGGQETQYF.

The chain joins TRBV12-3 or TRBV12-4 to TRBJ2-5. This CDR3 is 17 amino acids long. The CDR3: CASSSGPVLEHQETQYF.

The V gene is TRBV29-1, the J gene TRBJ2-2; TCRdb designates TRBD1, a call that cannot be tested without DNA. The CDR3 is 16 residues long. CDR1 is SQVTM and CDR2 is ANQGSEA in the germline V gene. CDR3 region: CSVDNPGAGHTGELFF.

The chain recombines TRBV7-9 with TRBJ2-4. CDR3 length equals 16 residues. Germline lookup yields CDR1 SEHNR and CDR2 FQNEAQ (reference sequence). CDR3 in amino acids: CASILGPIGAKNIQYF.

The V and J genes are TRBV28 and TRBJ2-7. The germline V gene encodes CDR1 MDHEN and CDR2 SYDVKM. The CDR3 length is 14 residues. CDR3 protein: CASSLRGSTYEQYF.

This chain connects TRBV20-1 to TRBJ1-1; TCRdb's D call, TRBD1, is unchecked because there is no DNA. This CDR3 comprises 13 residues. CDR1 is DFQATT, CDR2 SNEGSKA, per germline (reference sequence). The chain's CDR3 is CSARRQRNTEAFF.

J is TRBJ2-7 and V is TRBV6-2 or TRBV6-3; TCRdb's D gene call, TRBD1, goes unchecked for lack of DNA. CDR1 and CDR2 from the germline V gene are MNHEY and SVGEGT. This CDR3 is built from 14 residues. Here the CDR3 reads CASGTGTLSYEQYF.

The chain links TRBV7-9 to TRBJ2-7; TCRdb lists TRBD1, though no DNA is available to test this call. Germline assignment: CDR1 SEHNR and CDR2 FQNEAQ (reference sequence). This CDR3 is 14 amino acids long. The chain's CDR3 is CASSQTGLYYEQYF. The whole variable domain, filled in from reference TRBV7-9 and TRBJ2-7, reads DTGVSQNPRHKITKRGQNVTFRCDPISEHNRLYWYRQTLGQGPEFLTYFQNEAQLEKSRLLSDRFSAERPKGSFSTLEIQRTEQGDSAMYLCASSQTGLYYEQYFGPGTRLTVT.

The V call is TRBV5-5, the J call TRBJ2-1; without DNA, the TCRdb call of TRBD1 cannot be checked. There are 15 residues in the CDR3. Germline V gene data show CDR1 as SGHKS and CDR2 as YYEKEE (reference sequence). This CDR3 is CASIAGPGFKGEQFF.

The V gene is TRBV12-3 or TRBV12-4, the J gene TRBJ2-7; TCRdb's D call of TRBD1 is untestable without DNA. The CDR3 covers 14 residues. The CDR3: CASTMGPSSYEQYF.

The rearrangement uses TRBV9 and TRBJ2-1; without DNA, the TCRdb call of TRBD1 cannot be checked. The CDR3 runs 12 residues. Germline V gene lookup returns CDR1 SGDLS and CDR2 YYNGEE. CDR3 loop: CASSASGNEQFF. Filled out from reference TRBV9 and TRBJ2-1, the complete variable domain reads DSGVTQTPKHLITATGQRVTLRCSPRSGDLSVYWYQQSLDQGLQFLIQYYNGEERAKGNILERFSAQQFPDLHSELNLSSLELGDSALYFCASSASGNEQFFGPGTRLTVL.